A single sample gave rise to the 2 T cell receptor beta chains below, sequenced in a study of cytomegalovirus exposure and HLA in healthy donors (dated by TCRdb to about 2017). Library preparation employed the immunoSEQ multiplex PCR assay. A mixture of 60 forward primers for TCR Vbeta segments and 13 reverse primers for TCR Jbeta segments was used in the multiplex PCR. The clones in this table, taken by TCRdb from immuneACCESS, are in-frame only. Not every clone is retained; where verified, under half of the shortfall comes from an unresolved V gene, and the cause of the rest is unknown. This sample gives approximately 110,000 clones in total; 50% to 70% of them show up just once. 3.5% to 4% of the sample lies in the top ten. Sequenced material: PBMCs. Receptors originate from a man aged 30 to 45 in good health and CMV-seropositive.

CDR3 loop: CAISDWTQFPPDGHNEQFF. DNA of the CDR3: TGTGCCATCAGTGACTGGACACAGTTCCCCCCAGACGGACACAATGAGCAGTTCTTC. This rearrangement joins TRBV10-3 to TRBJ2-1; TRBD1 might be the D (5 bases). The CDR3 covers 19 residues. CDR1 ENHRY and CDR2 SYGVKD come from the germline V gene. V lost 3 bases and J lost 5, with 26 bases in between.

This sequence joins TRBV19 and TRBJ2-2; 7 bases line up with TRBD1. V lost 4 bases to trimming and J lost 3 bases; unmatched junction nucleotides: 8. The CDR3 totals 16 residues. Germline lookup yields CDR1 LNHDA and CDR2 SQIVND (reference sequence). CDR3 loop: CASSTTGSVDTGELFF. The CDR3 DNA is TGTGCCAGTAGTACGACAGGGTCCGTCGACACCGGGGAGCTGTTTTTT. The variable domain in full, completed from reference TRBV19 and TRBJ2-2, reads DGGITQSPKYLFRKEGQNVTLSCEQNLNHDAMYWYRQDPGQGLRLIYYSQIVNDFQKGDIAEGYSVSREKKESFPLTVTSAQKNPTAFYLCASSTTGSVDTGELFFGEGSRLTVL.